The 14 T cell receptor beta chains below come from one sample, sequenced in a study of Ad26.COV2.S vaccination and SARS-CoV-2 variants. Treatment meaning: around 19 received Ad26.COV2.S at low or high dose, single or two shots; about 5 received placebo; per-sample allocation not given. Each sample was drawn 63 days after the first injection (of vaccine or placebo). The data were produced by immunoSEQ multiplex PCR, yet TCRdb's version contains in-frame clones alone and is incomplete. The sample holds some 390,000 clones; around nine tenths are singletons and the top ten take roughly 3%. The starting material was peripheral blood, obtained in a trial of Ad26.COV2.S vaccine versus placebo. These receptors came from a person aged 18-60 years who received the Ad26.COV2.S COVID-19 vaccine or a placebo.

CDR3 DNA: TGTGCCAGCAGCACGCTAGCGGGGGGGGTGAATGAGCAGTTCTTC. Protein sequence: CASSTLAGGVNEQFF. This chain connects TRBV7-6 to TRBJ2-1, with 12 bases lining up with TRBD2. The J segment lost 7 bases and the V segment lost 5 bases, leaving 6 bases of the junction unmatched. The CDR3 runs 15 residues. CDR1 is SGHVS, CDR2 FNYEAQ, per germline. Full variable domain (rest looked up from reference TRBV7-6 and TRBJ2-1): GAGVSQSPRYKVTKRGQDVALRCDPISGHVSLYWYRQALGQGPEFLTYFNYEAQQDKSGLPNDRFSAERPEGSISTLTIQRTEQRDSAMYRCASSTLAGGVNEQFFGPGTRLTVL.

V and J are TRBV18 and TRBJ2-2; possible D gene TRBD2, 5 bases. Germline V gene lookup returns CDR1 KGHSH and CDR2 LQKENI. V was cut by 1 base and J by 4 bases, with 16 bases left in between. This CDR3 is built from 17 residues. CDR3 sequence: CASSPLKAGLSTGELFF. CDR3 nucleotide sequence: TGTGCCAGCTCACCACTCAAGGCCGGACTTTCCACCGGGGAGCTGTTTTTT.

This chain connects TRBV4-3 to TRBJ1-1; 7 bases fit TRBD1. This CDR3 region has 15 residues. With V trimmed by 0 bases and J by 9 bases, 10 bases remained unmatched. CDR1 and CDR2 from the germline V gene are LGHNA and YSLEER. The CDR3 DNA follows: TGCGCCAGCAGCCAAGATCTGACAGGGAGGGGTAAAGCTTTCTTT. It yields the protein CASSQDLTGRGKAFF.

This clone was recorded once. The chain recombines TRBV13 with TRBJ1-2; a possible D gene is TRBD1 (6 bases). Trimming cost V 1 base and J 7 bases, with 13 bases left between them. Germline V gene data show CDR1 as PRHDT and CDR2 as FYEKMQ (reference sequence). The CDR3 has 14 amino acids. The CDR3 DNA reads as TGTGCCAGCAGCTTAGACAGGGTTAGCGGTGGCTACACCTTC. Translated: CASSLDRVSGGYTF.

The sample holds a few counts of this clone. The chain recombines TRBV30 with TRBJ1-6; 8 nucleotides align to TRBD1. Germline assignment: CDR1 GTSNPN and CDR2 SVGIG (reference sequence). V shed 5 bases, J shed 6 bases, and the junction held 6 bases outside the gene matches. This CDR3 spans 14 amino acids. The CDR3 DNA follows: TGTGCCTGGGGACGACAGGGGATTAATTCACCCCTCCACTTT. Its translation: CAWGRQGINSPLHF.

V and J are TRBV28 and TRBJ1-6; 7 nucleotides agree with TRBD1. This CDR3 has 14 amino acids. V lost 6 bases and J lost 7; bases outside the gene matches: 6. Germline-derived CDR1 and CDR2 are MDHEN and SYDVKM. CDR3 in amino acids: CASRIDRENSPLHF. DNA of the CDR3: TGTGCCAGCAGGATTGACAGGGAAAATTCACCCCTCCACTTT.

The rearrangement joins TRBV4-1 to TRBJ1-1; D may be TRBD1 (5 bases). V was shortened by 0 bases and J by 6 bases, with 17 bases between the two germline ends. The V gene's germline CDR1 is MGHRA and CDR2 YSYEKL. CDR3 length equals 16 residues. The CDR3 spells CASSQDRGGVTSEAFF. Here the CDR3 DNA reads TGCGCCAGCAGCCAAGACCGCGGGGGGGTAACATCTGAAGCTTTCTTT.

This chain uses TRBV12-3 or TRBV12-4 with TRBJ1-2; D gene unclear. The germline V and J ends were trimmed by 3 bases and 3 bases, with 8 bases remaining between them. This CDR3 comprises 13 residues. The CDR3 DNA reads as TGTGCCAGCAGTTTGAAGGGATACTATGGCTACACCTTC. Translated, it gives CASSLKGYYGYTF.

This sequence joins TRBV19 and TRBJ2-2; 11 bases match TRBD1. V was clipped by 7 bases and J by 5 bases; unmatched bases: 9. The CDR3 has 16 amino acids. Germline lookup yields CDR1 LNHDA and CDR2 SQIVND (reference sequence). CDR3 DNA sequence: TGTGCCAGTACACAGGGACAGGGGGTGAATACCGGGGAGCTGTTTTTT. It translates to CASTQGQGVNTGELFF. The whole variable domain, filled in from reference TRBV19 and TRBJ2-2, reads DGGITQSPKYLFRKEGQNVTLSCEQNLNHDAMYWYRQDPGQGLRLIYYSQIVNDFQKGDIAEGYSVSREKKESFPLTVTSAQKNPTAFYLCASTQGQGVNTGELFFGEGSRLTVL.

This clone has a single count. The chain carries TRBV6-5 and TRBJ2-5, with 7 bases that match TRBD2. Germline V gene sequence: CDR1 MNHEY, CDR2 SVGAGI. This CDR3 has 15 amino acids. Trimming cost V 6 bases and J 3 bases; bases outside gene matches: 10. CDR3 sequence (DNA): TGTGCCAGCAGCACGGGGACTATCTTAAAAGAGACCCAGTACTTC. It is translated as CASSTGTILKETQYF.

The chain uses TRBV5-1 and TRBJ1-2, with TRBD1 identical over 7 bases. The CDR3 has 17 residues. V lost 4 bases, J lost 2 bases, and 14 bases stayed unmatched. CDR1 and CDR2 (germline): SGHRS, YFSETQ. This CDR3 is CASSLTGIGPDNYGYTF. The DNA for the CDR3 is TGCGCCAGCAGCCTGACAGGGATTGGGCCCGACAACTATGGCTACACCTTC.

This clone showed up just once. The CDR3 DNA reads TGTGCCAGCAGTCTTAGACAGGGTAGCAATCAGCCCCAGCATTTT. It translates to CASSLRQGSNQPQHF. The rearrangement joins TRBV27 to TRBJ1-5; 7 nucleotides agree with TRBD1. Per the germline V gene, CDR1 is MNHEY and CDR2 is SMNVEV (reference sequence). V trimming: 5 bases; J trimming: 0 bases; junction bases outside the gene matches: 4. The CDR3 length is 15 residues.

The V and J genes are TRBV6-5 and TRBJ1-2, with 7 bases fitting TRBD1. After removal of 6 bases from V and 7 bases from J, the junction contained 5 bases not matched to a gene. From germline, CDR1 is MNHEY and CDR2 SVGAGI. The CDR3 covers 12 residues. The CDR3 DNA reads as TGTGCCAGCAGGACAGGGTTTCTTGGCTACACCTTC. This gives the protein CASRTGFLGYTF.

The V gene is TRBV28, the J gene TRBJ1-4, with unresolved D. The CDR3 is 14 amino acids. The germline CDR1 and CDR2 sequences are MDHEN and SYDVKM. The V end lost 2 bases, the J end lost 0 bases, and 4 bases lay between the germline ends. Written as DNA, the CDR3 is TGTGCCAGCAGTTTACCAGCAACTAATGAAAAACTGTTTTTT. Translating gives CASSLPATNEKLFF.